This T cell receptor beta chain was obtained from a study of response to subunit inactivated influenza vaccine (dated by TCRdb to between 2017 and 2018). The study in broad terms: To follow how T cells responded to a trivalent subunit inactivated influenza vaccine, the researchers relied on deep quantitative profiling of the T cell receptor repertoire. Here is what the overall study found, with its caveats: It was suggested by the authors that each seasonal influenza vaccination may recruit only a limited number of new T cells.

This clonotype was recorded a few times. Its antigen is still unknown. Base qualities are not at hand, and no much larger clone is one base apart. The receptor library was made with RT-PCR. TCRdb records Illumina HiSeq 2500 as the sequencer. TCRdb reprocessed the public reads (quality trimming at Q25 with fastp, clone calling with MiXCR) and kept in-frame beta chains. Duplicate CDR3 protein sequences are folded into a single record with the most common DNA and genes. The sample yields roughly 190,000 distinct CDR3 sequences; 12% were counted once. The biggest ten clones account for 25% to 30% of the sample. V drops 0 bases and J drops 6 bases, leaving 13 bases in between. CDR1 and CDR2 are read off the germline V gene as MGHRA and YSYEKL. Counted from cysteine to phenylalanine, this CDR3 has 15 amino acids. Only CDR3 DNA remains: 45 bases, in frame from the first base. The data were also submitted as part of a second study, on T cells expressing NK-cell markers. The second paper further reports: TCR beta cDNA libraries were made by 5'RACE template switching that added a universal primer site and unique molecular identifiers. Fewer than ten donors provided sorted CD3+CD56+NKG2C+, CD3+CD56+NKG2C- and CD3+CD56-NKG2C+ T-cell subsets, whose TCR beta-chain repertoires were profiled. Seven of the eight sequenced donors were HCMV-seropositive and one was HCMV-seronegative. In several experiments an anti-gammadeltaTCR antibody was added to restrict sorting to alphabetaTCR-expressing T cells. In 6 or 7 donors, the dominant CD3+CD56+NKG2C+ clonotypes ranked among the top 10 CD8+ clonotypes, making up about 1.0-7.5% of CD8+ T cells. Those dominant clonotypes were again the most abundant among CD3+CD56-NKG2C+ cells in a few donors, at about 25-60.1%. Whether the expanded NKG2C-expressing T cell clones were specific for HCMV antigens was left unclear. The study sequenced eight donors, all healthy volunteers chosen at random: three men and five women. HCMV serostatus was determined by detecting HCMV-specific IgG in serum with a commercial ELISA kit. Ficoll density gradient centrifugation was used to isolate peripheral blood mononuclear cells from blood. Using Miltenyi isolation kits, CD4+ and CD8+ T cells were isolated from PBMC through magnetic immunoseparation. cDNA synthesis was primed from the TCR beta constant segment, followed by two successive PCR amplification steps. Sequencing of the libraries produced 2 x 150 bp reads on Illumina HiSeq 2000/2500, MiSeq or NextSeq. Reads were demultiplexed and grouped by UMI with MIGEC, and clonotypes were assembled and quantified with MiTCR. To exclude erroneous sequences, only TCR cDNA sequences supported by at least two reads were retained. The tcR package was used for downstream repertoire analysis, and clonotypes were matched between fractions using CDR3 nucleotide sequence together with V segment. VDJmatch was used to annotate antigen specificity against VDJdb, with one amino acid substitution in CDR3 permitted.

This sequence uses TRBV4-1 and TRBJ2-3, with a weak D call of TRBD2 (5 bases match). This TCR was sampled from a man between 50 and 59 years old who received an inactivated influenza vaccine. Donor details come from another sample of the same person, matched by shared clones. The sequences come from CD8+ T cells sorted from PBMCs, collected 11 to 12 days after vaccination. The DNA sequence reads TGCGCCAGCAGCCAAGATCGGACTTTCTCCGATACGCAGTATTTT. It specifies CASSQDRTFSDTQYF.